The 10 T cell receptor beta chains below all came from one sample that was sequenced in a study of OX40 agonist ivuxolimab in advanced cancers. Generated by immunoSEQ multiplex PCR, the TCRdb table keeps only in-frame clones and is missing some. The sample contains tens of thousands of clones, 84% of which appear only once. The sample was CD4+ or CD8+ T cells sorted from blood, taken in a trial of the OX40 agonist ivuxolimab. The source is an adult with an advanced solid tumor such as melanoma, head and neck, liver or kidney cancer.

Only one count was recorded for this clone. CDR3 loop: CASSLGRASGNTIYF. CDR3 coding DNA: TGTGCCAGCAGCCTCGGCCGAGCCTCTGGAAACACCATATATTTT. The genes are TRBV5-8 and TRBJ1-3; D is unclear. V lost 4 bases and J 0 bases, leaving 11 bases between the germline ends. Germline values: CDR1 SGHTS, CDR2 YDEGEE. The CDR3 spans 15 residues.

V gene TRBV4-2 combines with J gene TRBJ1-4; the D is unclear. Germline V gene data show CDR1 as LGHNA and CDR2 as YNFKEQ. V lost 0 bases, J lost 5 bases, and 7 bases lay in between. The CDR3 runs 14 residues. The CDR3 DNA reads as TGTGCCAGCAGCCAAGAGGCAGGAAATGAAAAACTGTTTTTT. The encoded protein is CASSQEAGNEKLFF.

J is TRBJ2-2 and V is TRBV19, with D perhaps matching TRBD1 or TRBD2 (6 bases each). Germline V gene sequence: CDR1 LNHDA, CDR2 SQIVND (reference sequence). This CDR3 comprises 18 residues. The V gene lost 0 bases and the J gene lost 0 bases, with 14 bases spanning the gap. The CDR3 sequence: CASSIDRWGAPNTGELFF. Written as DNA, the CDR3 is TGTGCCAGTAGTATAGATCGTTGGGGGGCCCCGAACACCGGGGAGCTGTTTTTT.

The chain combines TRBV9 with TRBJ2-1; no definite D call. Trimming took 0 bases from V and 5 from J, leaving 9 bases between them. This CDR3 comprises 14 residues. CDR1 and CDR2 (germline): SGDLS, YYNGEE. CDR3: CASSVGQANNEQFF. DNA of the CDR3: TGTGCCAGCAGCGTAGGGCAGGCCAACAATGAGCAGTTCTTC.

This chain connects TRBV5-4 to TRBJ2-7; 8 bases are a match to TRBD1. J lost 7 bases, V lost 4 bases, and 10 bases had no gene match. This CDR3 comprises 14 residues. CDR1 is SGHNT and CDR2 is YYREEE in the germline V gene (reference sequence). In DNA, the CDR3 is TGTGCCAGCAGCCCATGGACAGGGACGCGGGAGCAGTACTTC. It translates to CASSPWTGTREQYF.

The gene calls are TRBV5-1 and TRBJ2-2; 9 bases are a match to TRBD1. The CDR3 covers 17 residues. V dropped 2 bases and J dropped 2; count of bases not matched to a gene: 7. CDR1 SGHRS and CDR2 YFSETQ come from the germline V gene. The CDR3 region is CASSLTGGAYNTGELFF. The CDR3 DNA reads TGCGCCAGCAGCTTAACAGGGGGCGCTTACAACACCGGGGAGCTGTTTTTT.

V usage is TRBV6-1 and J usage is TRBJ1-2; TRBD1 might be the D (6 bases). This CDR3 has 14 residues. Trimming pared 6 bases from V and 6 bases from J, leaving 17 bases between. Per the germline V gene, CDR1 is MNHNS and CDR2 is SASEGT. Written as DNA, the CDR3 is TGTGCCAGCAGGGCGGGGGGGCGATCCCATGGCTACACCTTC. Protein sequence: CASRAGGRSHGYTF.

The V call is TRBV11-2, the J call TRBJ2-7; TRBD2 aligns across 10 bases. This CDR3 contains 18 residues. CDR1 and CDR2 from the germline V gene are SGHAT and FQNNGV. Losses at the gene ends were 2 bases for V and 3 bases for J; bases not matched to a gene: 13. The CDR3 DNA is TGTGCCAGCAGCTTAAAGGGAGGTGCTAGCGGGGGACACTACGAGCAGTACTTC. It specifies CASSLKGGASGGHYEQYF. Full variable domain (remainder filled in from reference TRBV11-2 and TRBJ2-7): EAGVAQSPRYKIIEKRQSVAFWCNPISGHATLYWYQQILGQGPKLLIQFQNNGVVDDSQLPKDRFSAERLKGVDSTLKIQPAKLEDSAVYLCASSLKGGASGGHYEQYFGPGTRLTVT.

This chain connects TRBV30 to TRBJ2-7; 8 positions agree with TRBD1. CDR1 and CDR2 (germline): GTSNPN, SVGIG (reference sequence). CDR3 size: 13 residues. Trimming at V came to 5 bases and at J to 3 bases, leaving 6 bases not matched to a gene. The chain's CDR3 is CAWALQGDYEQYF. The CDR3 bases are TGTGCCTGGGCATTACAGGGGGACTACGAGCAGTACTTC.

V is TRBV7-3 and J is TRBJ2-2, with 7 positions matching TRBD1. Trimming cost V 5 bases and J 0 bases; bases outside gene matches: 3. Germline CDR1 reads SGHTA; CDR2 reads FQGTGA. CDR3 size: 15 residues. CDR3 coding DNA: TGTGCCAGCAGCCCCGGGACAGCGAACACCGGGGAGCTGTTTTTT. Translated: CASSPGTANTGELFF.